Below, one TCR beta chain is given with its context. What it recognizes is unknown. These data come from a study of OX40 agonist ivuxolimab in advanced cancers. Study findings and constraints: Expanded clones belonging to CD8+ T cells outnumbered, on average, those of CD4+. Low clonal expansion, among the lowest seen, marked partial responders at 0.1-3.0 mg/kg.

This table comes from immunoSEQ multiplex PCR, and its TCRdb copy is limited to in-frame clones, with some not included. The table has more than 50,000 clones, 70% to 85% seen once. V was clipped by 5 bases and J by 2 bases, with 20 bases between them. CDR1 and CDR2 (germline): SGHTA, FQGTGA. The CDR3 has 17 residues. This sequence originates from an adult with an advanced solid tumor such as melanoma, head and neck, liver or kidney cancer. Sequencing used CD4+ or CD8+ T cells sorted from blood, obtained in a trial of the OX40 agonist ivuxolimab. The V gene is TRBV7-3, the J gene TRBJ2-3; either TRBD1 or TRBD2 may fit D (6 bases each). The CDR3 nucleotides read TGTGCCAGCAGCCCTTCGGGATTGGGGGGCCACACAGATACGCAGTATTTT. Translation: CASSPSGLGGHTDTQYF. Variable domain in full (rest from reference TRBV7-3 and TRBJ2-3): GAGVSQTPSNKVTEKGKYVELRCDPISGHTALYWYRQSLGQGPEFLIYFQGTGAADDSGLPNDRFFAVRPEGSVSTLKIQRTERGDSAVYLCASSPSGLGGHTDTQYFGPGTRLTVL.